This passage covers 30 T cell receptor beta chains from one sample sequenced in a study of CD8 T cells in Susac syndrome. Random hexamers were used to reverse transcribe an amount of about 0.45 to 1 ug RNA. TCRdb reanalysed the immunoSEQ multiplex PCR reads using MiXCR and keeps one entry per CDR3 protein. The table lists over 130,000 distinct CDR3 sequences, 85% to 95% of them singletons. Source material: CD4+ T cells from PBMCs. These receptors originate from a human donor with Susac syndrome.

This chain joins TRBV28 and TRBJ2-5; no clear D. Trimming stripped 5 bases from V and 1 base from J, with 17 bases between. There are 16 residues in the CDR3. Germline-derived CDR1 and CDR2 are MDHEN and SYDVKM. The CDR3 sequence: CASSQKSPKPQETQYF. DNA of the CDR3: TGTGCCAGCAGTCAAAAATCGCCTAAACCCCAAGAGACCCAGTACTTC.

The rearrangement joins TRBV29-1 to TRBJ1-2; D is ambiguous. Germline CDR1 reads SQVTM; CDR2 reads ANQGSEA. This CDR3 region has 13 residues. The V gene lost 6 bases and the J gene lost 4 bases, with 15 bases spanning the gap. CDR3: CSVGPLGGYGYTF. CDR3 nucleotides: TGCAGCGTAGGGCCCCTGGGAGGCTATGGCTACACCTTC.

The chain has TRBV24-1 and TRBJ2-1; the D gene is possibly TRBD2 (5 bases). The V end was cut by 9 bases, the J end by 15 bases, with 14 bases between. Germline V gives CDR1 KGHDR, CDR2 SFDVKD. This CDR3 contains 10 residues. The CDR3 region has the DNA TGTGCCACCGCTGGGGAGCGCCTGTTCTTC. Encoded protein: CATAGERLFF.

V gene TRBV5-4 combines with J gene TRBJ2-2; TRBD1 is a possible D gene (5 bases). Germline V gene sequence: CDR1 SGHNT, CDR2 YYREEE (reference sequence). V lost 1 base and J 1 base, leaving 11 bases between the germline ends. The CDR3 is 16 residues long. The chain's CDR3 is CASSLLGAGNTGELFF. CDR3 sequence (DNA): TGTGCCAGCAGCTTGTTAGGGGCAGGGAACACCGGGGAGCTGTTTTTT.

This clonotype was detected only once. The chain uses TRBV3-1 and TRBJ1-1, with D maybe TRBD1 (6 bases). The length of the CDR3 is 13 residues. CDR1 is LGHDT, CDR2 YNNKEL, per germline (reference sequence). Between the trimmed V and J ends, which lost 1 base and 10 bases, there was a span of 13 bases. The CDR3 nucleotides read TGTGCCAGCAGCCAAGCTAGGGGGTCACGAGCTTTCTTT. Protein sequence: CASSQARGSRAFF. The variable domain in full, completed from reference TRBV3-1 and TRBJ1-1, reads DTAVSQTPKYLVTQMGNDKSIKCEQNLGHDTMYWYKQDSKKFLKIMFSYNNKELIINETVPNRFSPKSPDKAHLNLHINSLELGDSAVYFCASSQARGSRAFFGQGTRLTVV.

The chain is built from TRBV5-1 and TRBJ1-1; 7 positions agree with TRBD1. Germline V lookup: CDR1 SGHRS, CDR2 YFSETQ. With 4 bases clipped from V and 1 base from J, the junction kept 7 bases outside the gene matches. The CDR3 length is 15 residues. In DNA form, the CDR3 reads TGCGCCAGCAGCCCGGGGGACAGCAAGAACACTGAAGCTTTCTTT. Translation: CASSPGDSKNTEAFF. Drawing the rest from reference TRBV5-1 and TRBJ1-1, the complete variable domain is KAGVTQTPRYLIKTRGQQVTLSCSPISGHRSVSWYQQTPGQGLQFLFEYFSETQRNKGNFPGRFSGRQFSNSRSEMNVSTLELGDSALYLCASSPGDSKNTEAFFGQGTRLTVV.

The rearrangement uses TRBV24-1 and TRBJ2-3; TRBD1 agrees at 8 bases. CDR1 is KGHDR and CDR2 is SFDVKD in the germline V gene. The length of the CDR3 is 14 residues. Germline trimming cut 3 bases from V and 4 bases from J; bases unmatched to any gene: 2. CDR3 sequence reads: CATSDPGGSDTQYF. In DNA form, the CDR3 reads TGTGCCACCAGTGATCCAGGGGGCTCAGATACGCAGTATTTT.

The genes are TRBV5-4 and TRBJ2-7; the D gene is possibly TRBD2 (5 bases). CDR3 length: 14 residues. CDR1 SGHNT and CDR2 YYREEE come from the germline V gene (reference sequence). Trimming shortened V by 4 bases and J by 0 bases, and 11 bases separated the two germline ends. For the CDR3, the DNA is TGTGCCAGCAGCCCGGCGGGTTACTCCTACGAGCAGTACTTC. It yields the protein CASSPAGYSYEQYF.

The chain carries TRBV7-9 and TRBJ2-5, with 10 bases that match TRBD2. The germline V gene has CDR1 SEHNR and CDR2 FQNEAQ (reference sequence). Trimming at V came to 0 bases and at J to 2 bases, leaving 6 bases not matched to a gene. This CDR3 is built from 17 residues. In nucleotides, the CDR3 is TGTGCCAGCAGCTTAGCGGGGGCTAGCGGGAGTCAAGAGACCCAGTACTTC. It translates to CASSLAGASGSQETQYF.

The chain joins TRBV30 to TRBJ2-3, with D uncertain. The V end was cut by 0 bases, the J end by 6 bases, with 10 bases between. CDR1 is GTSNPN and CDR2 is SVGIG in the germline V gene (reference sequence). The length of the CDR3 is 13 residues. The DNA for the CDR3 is TGTGCCTGGAGTGTTTCCCGCCCGGATACGCAGTATTTT. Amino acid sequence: CAWSVSRPDTQYF.

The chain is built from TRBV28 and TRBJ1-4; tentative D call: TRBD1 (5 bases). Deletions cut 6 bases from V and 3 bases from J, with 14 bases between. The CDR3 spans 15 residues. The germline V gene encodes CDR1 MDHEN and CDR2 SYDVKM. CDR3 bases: TGTGCCAGCAGCTACCCGGGACGGTCTAATGAAAAACTGTTTTTT. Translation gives CASSYPGRSNEKLFF.

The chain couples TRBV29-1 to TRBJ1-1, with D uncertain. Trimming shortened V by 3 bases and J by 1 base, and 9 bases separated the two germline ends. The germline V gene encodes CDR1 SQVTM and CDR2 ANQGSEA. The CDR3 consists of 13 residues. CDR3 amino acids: CSVDLGWNTEAFF. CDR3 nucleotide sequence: TGCAGCGTTGATTTAGGGTGGAACACTGAAGCTTTCTTT.

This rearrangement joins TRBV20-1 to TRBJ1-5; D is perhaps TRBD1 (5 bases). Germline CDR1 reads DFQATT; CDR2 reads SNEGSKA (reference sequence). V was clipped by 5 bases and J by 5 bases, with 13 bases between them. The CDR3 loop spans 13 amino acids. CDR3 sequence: CSAGQQGHQPQHF. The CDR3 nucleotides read TGCAGTGCTGGCCAGCAGGGACATCAGCCCCAGCATTTT.

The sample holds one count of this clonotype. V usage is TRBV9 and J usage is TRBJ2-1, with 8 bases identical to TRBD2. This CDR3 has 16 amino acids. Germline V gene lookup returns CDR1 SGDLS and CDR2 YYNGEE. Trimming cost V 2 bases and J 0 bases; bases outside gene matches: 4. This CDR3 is CASSVRSGSSYNEQFF. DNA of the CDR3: TGTGCCAGCAGCGTGAGAAGCGGGAGCTCCTACAATGAGCAGTTCTTC.

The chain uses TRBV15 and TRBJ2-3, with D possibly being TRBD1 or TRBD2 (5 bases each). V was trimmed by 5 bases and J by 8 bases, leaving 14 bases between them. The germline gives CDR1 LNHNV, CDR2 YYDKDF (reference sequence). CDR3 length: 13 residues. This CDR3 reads CATSRLSGGTQYF. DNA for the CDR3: TGTGCCACCAGCCGACTGAGTGGGGGTACGCAGTATTTT.

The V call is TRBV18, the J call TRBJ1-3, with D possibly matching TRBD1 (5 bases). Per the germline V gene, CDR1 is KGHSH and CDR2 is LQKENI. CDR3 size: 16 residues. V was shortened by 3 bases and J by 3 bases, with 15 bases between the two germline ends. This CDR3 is CASSPSVGAIGNTIYF. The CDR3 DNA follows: TGTGCCAGCTCACCGTCGGTAGGGGCCATTGGAAACACCATATATTTT.

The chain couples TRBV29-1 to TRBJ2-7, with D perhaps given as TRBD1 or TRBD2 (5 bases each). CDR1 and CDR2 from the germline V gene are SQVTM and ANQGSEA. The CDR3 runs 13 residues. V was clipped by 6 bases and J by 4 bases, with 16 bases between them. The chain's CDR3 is CSVSTGTKYEQYF. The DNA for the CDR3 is TGCAGCGTAAGCACCGGGACCAAATACGAGCAGTACTTC.

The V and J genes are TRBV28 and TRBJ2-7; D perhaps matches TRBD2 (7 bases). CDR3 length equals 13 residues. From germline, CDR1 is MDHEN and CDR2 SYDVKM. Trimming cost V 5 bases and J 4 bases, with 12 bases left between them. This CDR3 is CASSGGGRYEQYF. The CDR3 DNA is TGTGCCAGCAGTGGGGGGGGCCGGTACGAGCAGTACTTC.

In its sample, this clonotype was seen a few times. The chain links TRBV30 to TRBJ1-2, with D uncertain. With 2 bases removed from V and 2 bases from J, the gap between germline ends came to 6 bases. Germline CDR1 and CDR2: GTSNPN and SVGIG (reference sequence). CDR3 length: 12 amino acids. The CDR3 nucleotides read TGTGCCTGGAGTCCCGGGAACTATGGCTACACCTTC. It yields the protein CAWSPGNYGYTF.

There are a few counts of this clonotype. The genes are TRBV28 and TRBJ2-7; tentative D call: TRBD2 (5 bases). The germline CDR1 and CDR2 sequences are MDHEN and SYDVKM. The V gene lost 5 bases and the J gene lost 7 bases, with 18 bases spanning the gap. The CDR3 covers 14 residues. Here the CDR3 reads CASSKLNGISEQYF. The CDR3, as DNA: TGTGCCAGCAGTAAATTGAACGGGATTTCGGAGCAGTACTTC.

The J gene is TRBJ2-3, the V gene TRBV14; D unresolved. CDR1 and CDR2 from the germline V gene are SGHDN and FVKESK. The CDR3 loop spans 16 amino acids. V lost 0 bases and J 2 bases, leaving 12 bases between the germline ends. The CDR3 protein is CASSQDWRRATDTQYF. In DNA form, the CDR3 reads TGTGCCAGCAGCCAAGATTGGAGAAGGGCCACAGATACGCAGTATTTT.

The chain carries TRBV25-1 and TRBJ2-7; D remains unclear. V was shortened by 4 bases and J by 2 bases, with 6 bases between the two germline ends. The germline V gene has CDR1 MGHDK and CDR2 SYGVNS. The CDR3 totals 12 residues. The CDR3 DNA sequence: TGTGCCAGCAGTGCAGACACCTACGAGCAGTACTTC. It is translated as CASSADTYEQYF.

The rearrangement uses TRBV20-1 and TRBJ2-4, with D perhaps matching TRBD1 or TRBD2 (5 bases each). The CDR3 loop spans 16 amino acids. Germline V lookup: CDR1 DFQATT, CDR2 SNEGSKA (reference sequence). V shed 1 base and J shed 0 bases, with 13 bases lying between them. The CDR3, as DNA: TGCAGTGCTAGAGGTGGGGGAACCCTAGCCAAAAACATTCAGTACTTC. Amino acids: CSARGGGTLAKNIQYF.

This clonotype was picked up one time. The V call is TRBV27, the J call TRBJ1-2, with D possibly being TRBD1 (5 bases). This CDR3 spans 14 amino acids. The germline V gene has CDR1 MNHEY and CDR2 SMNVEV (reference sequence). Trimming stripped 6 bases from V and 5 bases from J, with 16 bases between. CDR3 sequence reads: CASSPKARAYGYTF. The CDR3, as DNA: TGTGCCAGCAGCCCAAAGGCCAGGGCATATGGCTACACCTTC.

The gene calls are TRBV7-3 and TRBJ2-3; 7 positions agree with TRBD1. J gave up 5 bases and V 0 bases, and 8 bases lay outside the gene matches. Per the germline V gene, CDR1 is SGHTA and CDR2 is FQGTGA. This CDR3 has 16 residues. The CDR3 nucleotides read TGTGCCAGCAGCTTAACGGCCACAGGGGCGGGAGATACGCAGTATTTT. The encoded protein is CASSLTATGAGDTQYF.

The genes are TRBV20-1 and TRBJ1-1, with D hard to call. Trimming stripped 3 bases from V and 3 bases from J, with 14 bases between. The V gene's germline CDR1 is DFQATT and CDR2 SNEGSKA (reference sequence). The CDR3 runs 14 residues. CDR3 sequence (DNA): TGCAGTGCTAGCTTGTTAACGGGTGACACTGAAGCTTTCTTT. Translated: CSASLLTGDTEAFF.

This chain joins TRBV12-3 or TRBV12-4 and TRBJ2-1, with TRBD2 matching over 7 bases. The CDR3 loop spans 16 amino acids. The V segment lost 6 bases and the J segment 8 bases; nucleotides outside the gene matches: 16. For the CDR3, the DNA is TGTGCCAGCAGGAGGACCACGGGAGGCCCTTGGGATGAGCAGTTCTTC. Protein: CASRRTTGGPWDEQFF.

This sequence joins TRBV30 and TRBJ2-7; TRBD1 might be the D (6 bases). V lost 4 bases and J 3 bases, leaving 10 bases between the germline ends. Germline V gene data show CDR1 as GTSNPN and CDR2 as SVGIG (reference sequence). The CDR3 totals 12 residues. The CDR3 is CAWTRGRYEQYF. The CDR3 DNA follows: TGTGCCTGGACCAGGGGACGCTACGAGCAGTACTTC.

In DNA form, the CDR3 reads TGCGCCAGCAGCCAAGAAGTGGGTGCAGGGAGGTCACCCCTCCACTTT. Its protein is CASSQEVGAGRSPLHF. V gene TRBV4-1 combines with J gene TRBJ1-6; D is possibly TRBD1 (5 bases). The V end was cut by 0 bases, the J end by 10 bases, with 16 bases between. From germline, CDR1 is MGHRA and CDR2 YSYEKL. The CDR3 consists of 16 residues.

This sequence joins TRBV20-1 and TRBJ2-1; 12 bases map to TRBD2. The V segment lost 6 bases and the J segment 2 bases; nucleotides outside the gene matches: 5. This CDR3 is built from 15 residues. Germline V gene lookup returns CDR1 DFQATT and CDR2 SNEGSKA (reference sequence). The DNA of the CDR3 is TGCAGTGCCCATCGACTAGCGGGGGCCTACAATGAGCAGTTCTTC. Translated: CSAHRLAGAYNEQFF.